The source of this T cell receptor beta chain is a study of T cells expressing NK-cell markers. Across the study: Obtained from sorted CD3+CD56+NKG2C+, CD3+CD56+NKG2C- and CD3+CD56-NKG2C+ T cells were the TCR beta repertoires. Seven HCMV-seropositive donors and one seronegative donor made up the eight sequenced donors. Findings and limits, study-wide: The CD3+CD56-NKG2C+ fraction of a few donors was likewise dominated by these clonotypes.

In the case of this clonotype: The antigen is unknown.

Germline V lookup: CDR1 SGHVS, CDR2 FQNEAQ. CDR3 length equals 17 residues. 5'RACE template switching with UMIs generated TCR beta cDNA. Each CDR3 protein gets one entry in TCRdb, which reprocessed the 5' RACE reads and gives no DNA. Here the sample table reports a few hundred thousand distinct CDR3 sequences. This chain links TRBV7-8 with TRBJ2-4; the TRBD1 assignment by TCRdb is unverifiable without DNA. Sample: blood T cells: a sorted CD56 or NKG2C T cell subset, CD4+ or CD8+ T cells, or bulk PBMC T cells (not recorded which). This TCR was sampled from a woman aged 50 to 60 in good health. This CDR3 reads CASSLATGPIAKNIQYF.